This TCR beta chain was recovered during a study of CD8+CD57+ T cells in acquired aplastic anemia. Study as a whole: Sorted CD4+ and CD8+ cells gave a mean 3.2 ug DNA, range roughly 0.18 to 30 ug. The study, taken as a whole, reports: The study found no significant CD8+ Simpson's diversity difference between patients and controls.

Between the trimmed V and J ends, which lost 8 bases and 10 bases, there was a span of 12 bases. From germline, CDR1 is LNHDA and CDR2 SQIVND (reference sequence). The CDR3 totals 11 residues. The authors sequenced patients whose flow cytometry had shown CD8+CD57+ cell expansion. Genomic DNA, serving as template, underwent TCR beta VDJ and CDR3 profiling. TCRdb re-called the reads with MiXCR, one entry per CDR3 protein. The sample lists around 180,000 distinct CDR3 sequences, roughly 50% occurring once. With respect to this clonotype: Its specificity is not known.

The sequence came from a human donor with aplastic anemia. Specimen: sorted CD4+, CD8+, or CD8+CD57+ T cells (not recorded which) from PBMCs. The chain couples TRBV19 to TRBJ1-5; D unresolved. The DNA for the CDR3 is TGTGCCAGTGGCAGCCTACAACCCCAGCATTTT. This gives the protein CASGSLQPQHF.